Below are 25 T cell receptor beta chains sequenced from a single sample in a study of T cell responses to AZD1222 COVID-19 vaccine. The assay was immunoSEQ multiplex PCR, and TCRdb's table has in-frame clones only and misses some. The sample holds some 180,000 clones, roughly 92% seen once. The input for sequencing was peripheral blood, taken 28 days after the second AZD1222 dose. These receptors all come from an adult who received the AZD1222 COVID-19 vaccine.

The V and J genes are TRBV7-2 and TRBJ2-5; no clear D gene. Germline V gene sequence: CDR1 SGHTA, CDR2 FQGNSA. Trimming removed 4 bases at V and 2 bases at J, with 20 bases between. The CDR3 extends over 17 amino acids. CDR3 nucleotides: TGTGCCAGCAGCTCAGGCTGGACCTCGGCCCCTCAAGAGACCCAGTACTTC. Protein product: CASSSGWTSAPQETQYF. The variable domain in full, with the rest retrieved from reference TRBV7-2 and TRBJ2-5, is GAGVSQSPSNKVTEKGKDVELRCDPISGHTALYWYRQSLGQGLEFLIYFQGNSAPDKSGLPSDRFSAERTGGSVSTLTIQRTQQEDSAVYLCASSSGWTSAPQETQYFGPGTRLLVL.

This clone appeared once. The chain uses TRBV9 and TRBJ1-1, with D hard to call. The germline CDR1 and CDR2 sequences are SGDLS and YYNGEE. The CDR3 runs 14 residues. V gave up 0 bases and J gave up 5 bases, with 11 bases separating them. The CDR3 coding sequence is TGTGCCAGCAGCGTAGAGGGAAGAGGGACTGAAGCTTTCTTT. Translated, it gives CASSVEGRGTEAFF.

This chain joins TRBV30 and TRBJ1-6; D unclear. Trimming took off 3 bases at V and 0 bases at J, with 9 bases between the two ends. Looked up from germline, CDR1 is GTSNPN and CDR2 is SVGIG (reference sequence). The CDR3 sequence is 15 residues long. As DNA, the CDR3 is TGTGCCTGGAGGAATGAGTTCTCCTATAATTCACCCCTCCACTTT. Translated, it gives CAWRNEFSYNSPLHF. The variable domain in full, completed from reference TRBV30 and TRBJ1-6, reads SQTIHQWPATLVQPVGSPLSLECTVEGTSNPNLYWYRQAAGRGLQLLFYSVGIGQISSEVPQNLSASRPQDRQFILSSKKLLLSDSGFYLCAWRNEFSYNSPLHFGNGTRLTVT.

The chain employs TRBV21-1 and TRBJ1-1. TRBV21-1 is reported as a pseudogene. This CDR3 comprises 18 residues. In DNA, the CDR3 is TGTGCCAGCAGCCATGACCCCTGCCGGAAAACCCTGAACACTGAAGCTTTCTTT. This translates into CASSHDPCRKTLNTEAFF.

V usage is TRBV5-6 and J usage is TRBJ1-2; 7 nucleotides line up with TRBD1. V shed 4 bases, J shed 3 bases, and the junction held 9 bases outside the gene matches. The CDR3 is 15 amino acids. The germline CDR1 and CDR2 sequences are SGHDT and YYEEEE. In DNA, the CDR3 is TGTGCCAGCAGCCCCAGGACAGGCGGGGACTATGGCTACACCTTC. It is translated as CASSPRTGGDYGYTF.

This clone was counted a few times. The chain links TRBV7-3 to TRBJ2-1; possible D gene TRBD2, 6 bases. The CDR3 totals 14 residues. Germline assignment: CDR1 SGHTA and CDR2 FQGTGA. The germline V and J ends were trimmed by 5 bases and 3 bases, with 11 bases remaining between them. The CDR3 loop reads CASSPATSYNEQFF. CDR3 nucleotide sequence: TGTGCCAGCAGCCCGGCGACTAGCTACAATGAGCAGTTCTTC.

The chain links TRBV7-3 to TRBJ2-1; D gene ambiguous. This CDR3 is built from 15 residues. Germline values: CDR1 SGHTA, CDR2 FQGTGA. The CDR3 DNA reads as TGTGCGAGTAGCTGGGTTAATAGCTCCTACAATGAGCAGTTCTTC. Translation: CASSWVNSSYNEQFF.

The chain carries TRBV27 and TRBJ1-1, with D perhaps TRBD1 (6 bases). The CDR3 has 15 amino acids. V shed 3 bases and J shed 1 base, with 12 bases lying between them. CDR1 and CDR2 (germline): MNHEY, SMNVEV (reference sequence). This chain's CDR3 is CASSFEGVGNTEAFF. CDR3 coding DNA: TGTGCCAGCAGTTTCGAGGGGGTCGGGAACACTGAAGCTTTCTTT.

CDR3 nucleotides: TGTGCCAGCCAACGGGAGGCCTTCCGGAGGGAGATGTTGAATGAGCAGTTCTTC. As protein: CASQREAFRREMLNEQFF. The chain has TRBV19 and TRBJ2-1; 7 bases fit TRBD2. Trimming at V came to 9 bases and at J to 7 bases, leaving 24 bases not matched to a gene. Germline assignment: CDR1 LNHDA and CDR2 SQIVND (reference sequence). This CDR3 region has 18 residues.

This rearrangement joins TRBV7-6 to TRBJ2-6; the D is unclear. From germline, CDR1 is SGHVS and CDR2 FNYEAQ. The CDR3 totals 12 residues. V was cut by 4 bases and J by 4 bases, with 2 bases left in between. This CDR3 is CASSSGANVLTF. CDR3 coding DNA: TGTGCCAGCAGCTCCGGGGCCAACGTCCTGACTTTC.

The chain carries TRBV6-5 and TRBJ2-5; D possibly corresponds to TRBD1 (6 bases). The CDR3 consists of 15 residues. Germline V lookup: CDR1 MNHEY, CDR2 SVGAGI. Deletions cut 5 bases from V and 5 bases from J, with 18 bases between. Here the CDR3 reads CASSTQDSSAETQYF. The CDR3, as DNA: TGTGCCAGCAGTACCCAGGACAGTTCGGCCGAGACCCAGTACTTC.

CDR3 nucleotide sequence: TGTGCCAGCTCACCATTCGGTAGCGGGACAAGACTAAGCAATCAGCCCCAGCATTTT. Encoded protein: CASSPFGSGTRLSNQPQHF. The rearrangement links TRBV18 to TRBJ1-5, with D possibly matching TRBD1 (6 bases). V dropped 2 bases and J dropped 1 base, with 21 bases sitting between them. The germline CDR1 and CDR2 sequences are KGHSH and LQKENI. This CDR3 comprises 19 residues.

This chain uses TRBV29-1 with TRBJ2-3; D is ambiguous. Looked up from germline, CDR1 is SQVTM and CDR2 is ANQGSEA. The CDR3 covers 17 residues. The V end was cut by 0 bases, the J end by 0 bases, with 16 bases between. The DNA of the CDR3 is TGCAGCGTTGAAGATCTAAGCGCAGGCACTAGCACAGATACGCAGTATTTT. Encoded protein: CSVEDLSAGTSTDTQYF.

With respect to this clone: Other DNA sequences in the sample encode the same CDR3. The CDR3 DNA reads TGTGCCAGCAGTTACTCGACGGGGGAGCAGTTCTTC. Its translation: CASSYSTGEQFF. The V and J genes are TRBV6-5 and TRBJ2-1, with D possibly matching TRBD2 (5 bases). Between the trimmed V and J ends, which lost 0 bases and 10 bases, there was a span of 7 bases. This CDR3 contains 12 residues. Per germline, CDR1 MNHEY and CDR2 SVGAGI.

V and J are TRBV12-3 or TRBV12-4 and TRBJ1-2; 7 bases agree with TRBD1. V shed 5 bases, J shed 8 bases, and the junction held 8 bases outside the gene matches. The CDR3 runs 13 residues. The CDR3 bases are TGTGCCAGCAGTATACAGGACAGGTACGGCTACACCTTC. It is translated as CASSIQDRYGYTF.

The chain recombines TRBV7-2 with TRBJ2-2; tentatively, D is TRBD1 (5 bases). Trimming took off 6 bases at V and 4 bases at J, with 18 bases between the two ends. Germline V gene data show CDR1 as SGHTA and CDR2 as FQGNSA. This CDR3 spans 16 amino acids. In nucleotides, the CDR3 is TGTGCCAGCAGTCGTACGTGGCAGGGTTCCACCGGGGAGCTGTTTTTT. It encodes CASSRTWQGSTGELFF.

This sequence joins TRBV5-6 and TRBJ2-5; TRBD2 aligns across 7 bases. The CDR3 spans 13 residues. V lost 5 bases to trimming and J lost 5 bases; unmatched junction nucleotides: 6. Germline V CDR1 and CDR2: SGHDT, YYEEEE. In nucleotides, the CDR3 is TGTGCCAGCAGGGGAGGGGAAGGGGAGACCCAGTACTTC. Its protein product is CASRGGEGETQYF.

The V call is TRBV2, the J call TRBJ2-7, with 9 bases that match TRBD2. Germline V gives CDR1 SNHLY, CDR2 FYNNEI. The CDR3 runs to 13 residues. Unmatched junction bases numbered 6, after V lost 6 bases and J lost 6 bases. In DNA form, the CDR3 reads TGTGCCAGCAGGGCCCGACTAGCGGCCGAGCAGTACTTC. Translated, it gives CASRARLAAEQYF.

The V and J genes are TRBV27 and TRBJ2-3; TRBD1 matches 7 bases. This CDR3 spans 17 amino acids. V was pared by 6 bases and J by 1 base, with 13 bases of the junction left unmatched. CDR1 is MNHEY and CDR2 is SMNVEV in the germline V gene (reference sequence). CDR3 region: CASRGTGDFYGTDTQYF. The CDR3 nucleotides are TGTGCCAGCAGAGGTACAGGGGATTTTTACGGCACAGATACGCAGTATTTT.

The chain is built from TRBV27 and TRBJ1-1; 7 positions match TRBD1. CDR3 length: 15 residues. V was clipped by 5 bases and J by 0 bases; unmatched bases: 6. Germline CDR1 reads MNHEY; CDR2 reads SMNVEV (reference sequence). The CDR3 loop is CASSTTGVVNTEAFF. The CDR3 DNA sequence: TGTGCCAGCAGTACTACAGGGGTTGTGAACACTGAAGCTTTCTTT.

This clone appeared a single time. The chain has TRBV5-8 and TRBJ2-2; D uncertain. The V end lost 1 base, the J end lost 9 bases, and 4 bases lay between the germline ends. Per germline, CDR1 SGHTS and CDR2 YDEGEE. This CDR3 region has 11 residues. CDR3: CASSLTWELFF. The CDR3, as DNA: TGTGCCAGCAGCTTGACCTGGGAGCTGTTTTTT.

The chain carries TRBV6-2 or TRBV6-3 and TRBJ1-1; D is uncertain. The CDR3 runs to 14 residues. Germline loops: CDR1 MNHEY, CDR2 SVGEGT. The germline V and J ends were trimmed by 5 bases and 5 bases, with 15 bases remaining between them. CDR3 protein: CASSGNFPGTEAFF. The CDR3 DNA follows: TGTGCCAGCAGTGGCAACTTTCCGGGGACTGAAGCTTTCTTT.

The chain joins TRBV9 to TRBJ2-1; D is unclear. Looked up from germline, CDR1 is SGDLS and CDR2 is YYNGEE. This CDR3 comprises 16 residues. V lost 3 bases, J lost 3 bases, and 16 bases lay in between. The CDR3 region has the DNA TGTGCCAGCAGCGCCTTCCAGAAGAGTCTCTACAATGAGCAGTTCTTC. It codes for CASSAFQKSLYNEQFF.

This chain connects TRBV7-9 to TRBJ2-3; 7 positions match TRBD1. With 3 bases clipped from V and 0 bases from J, the junction kept 3 bases outside the gene matches. The germline gives CDR1 SEHNR, CDR2 FQNEAQ (reference sequence). The CDR3 has 15 residues. In DNA form, the CDR3 reads TGTGCCAGCAGCTTGGGGGACAGTAGCACAGATACGCAGTATTTT. The encoded protein is CASSLGDSSTDTQYF.

The rearrangement uses TRBV24-1 and TRBJ2-2; D uncertain. The CDR3 sequence is 13 residues long. In germline, CDR1 is KGHDR, CDR2 SFDVKD. Trimming shortened V by 3 bases and J by 7 bases, and 8 bases separated the two germline ends. CDR3 sequence (DNA): TGTGCCACCAGTGATCGGTGGAACGGGGAGCTGTTTTTT. Its protein product is CATSDRWNGELFF.